A selection of T cell receptor beta chains follows, all from one sample in a study of regulatory T cells in long-lasting Graves disease. TCRdb reanalysed the multiplex PCR reads using MiXCR and keeps one entry per CDR3 protein. The sample includes hundreds of thousands of distinct CDR3 sequences, over 15% seen only once; the top ten take 25% to 30%. This sample also belongs to another study, concerning T cells in Graves' hyperthyroidism and ophthalmopathy.

The sample in question was peripheral blood mononuclear cells (PBMCs), obtained at new diagnosis, from a patient treated with antithyroid drugs. These receptors came from a man between 40 and 49 years old with Graves disease. The CDR3 runs from the conserved cysteine through the conserved F or W. D genes are given only for firm matches. Clone size appears in some rows only: once, few, many, or a class for an expanded clone.

TRBJ2-2 TRBV24-1 - - TGTGCCACCGCTGGGGCGTTGAACACCGGGGAGCTGTTTTTT CATAGALNTGELFF
TRBJ2-7 TRBV7-2 TRBD1 - TGTGCCAGCAGCTGGGGGACAGGGGGCGCCCCGACCTACGAGCAGTACTTC CASSWGTGGAPTYEQYF
TRBJ2-1 TRBV15 TRBD1 few TGTGCCACCAGTATAACCGGGACAGGGTTTTTCAATGAGCAGTTCTTC CATSITGTGFFNEQFF
TRBJ2-3 TRBV9 - - TGTGCCAGCAGCGGGGGGGCTAGCACAGATACGCAGTATTTT CASSGGASTDTQYF
TRBJ2-3 TRBV3-1 - many TGTGCCAGCAGCCAAGAACTAGCATCAGATACGCAGTATTTT CASSQELASDTQYF
TRBJ1-1 TRBV12-3/TRBV12-4 - many TGTGCCAGCAGTTTATGGCCGGAGAACACTGAAGCTTTCTTT CASSLWPENTEAFF
TRBJ2-1 TRBV6-2/TRBV6-3 - - TGTGCCAGCAGGATAGATCCGGGACAAACCTACAATGAGCAGTTCTTC CASRIDPGQTYNEQFF
TRBJ2-2 TRBV4-2 - once TGTGCCAGCAGCCAGGACCGGACGAACACCGGGGAGCTGTTTTTT CASSQDRTNTGELFF
TRBJ2-5 TRBV12-3/TRBV12-4 TRBD2 - TGTGCCAGTCGGGGGGATTCGGAGACCCAGTACTTC CASRGDSETQYF
TRBJ1-2 TRBV5-1 - - TGCGCCAGCAGCTTCGGTAACCCAGGGAATGGCTACACCTTC CASSFGNPGNGYTF
TRBJ1-2 TRBV20-1 TRBD1 few TGCAGTGCTAGACCCACAGGGGACTATGGCTACACCTTC CSARPTGDYGYTF
TRBJ2-5 TRBV20-1 TRBD2 - TGCAGTGTTAGAGATCTGGGGCGGGGGGAACAAGAGACCCAGTACTTC CSVRDLGRGEQETQYF
TRBJ1-6 TRBV5-1 - few TGCGCCAGCAGCTTAAAGACACAGGGAGATAATTCACCCCTCCACTTT CASSLKTQGDNSPLHF
TRBJ1-4 TRBV15 - - TGTGCCACCAGCAGAGATTACGGGGGACTGTTTTTT CATSRDYGGLFF
TRBJ2-7 TRBV18 TRBD1 many TGTGCCAGCTCACCACCCCAGGGGGCCTACGAGCAGTACTTC CASSPPQGAYEQYF
TRBJ1-2 TRBV6-1 TRBD1 few TGTGCCAGCAGGAGGTTTGGACAGGGCTATGGCTACACCTTC CASRRFGQGYGYTF
TRBJ2-7 TRBV28 - many TGTGCCAGCAGTCCATCCCCGGATCGATCGCAGTACTTC CASSPSPDRSQYF
TRBJ1-5 TRBV6-1 - many TGTGCCAGCAGTGAAGACAGCTCAGGGCCCCAGCATTTT CASSEDSSGPQHF
TRBJ1-2 TRBV18 - many TGTGCCAGCTCACCGTCCTCAGGGGACTATGGCTACACCTTC CASSPSSGDYGYTF
TRBJ2-1 TRBV5-1 - - TGCGCCAGCAGCTTGCTGGCGACAATTAATGAGCAGTTCTTC CASSLLATINEQFF
TRBJ2-2 TRBV28 - many TGTGCCAGCTCCGTCCTCGGGGTTGGGGGGGAGCTGTTTTTT CASSVLGVGGELFF
TRBJ1-2 TRBV6-2/TRBV6-3 - - TGTGCCAGCAGTCTAAGGTCGCACGGCTACACCTTC CASSLRSHGYTF
TRBJ1-2 TRBV5-1 - - TGCGCCAGCAGCCCCAGGACCCCTCTCGGAAGCTACACCTTC CASSPRTPLGSYTF
TRBJ2-7 TRBV28 - many TGTGCCAGCAGTCCCACATACTTCTACGAGCAGTACTTC CASSPTYFYEQYF
TRBJ2-5 TRBV7-3 TRBD1 few TGTGCCAGCAGCGCCGGACAGGGGTCCCAAGAGACCCAGTACTTC CASSAGQGSQETQYF
TRBJ2-1 TRBV7-3 TRBD2 many TGTGCCAGCAGCCCATCGGGGGGGCCAAATGAGCAGTTCTTC CASSPSGGPNEQFF
TRBJ2-3 TRBV11-2 TRBD2 many TGTGCCAGCAGCTGGGACGGGGGGGCCTATGGGACAGATACGCAGTATTTT CASSWDGGAYGTDTQYF
TRBJ2-7 TRBV5-1 - - TGCGCCAGCAGCCAGGTCACCTATAGCTCCTACGAGCAGTACTTC CASSQVTYSSYEQYF
TRBJ2-5 TRBV29-1 - - TGCAGCGTTACGGGATTTCAAGAGACCCAGTACTTC CSVTGFQETQYF
TRBJ1-6 TRBV7-8 - many TGTGCCAGCAGCTTAGCTGGCAGGGCTGTGAATTCACCCCTCCACTTT CASSLAGRAVNSPLHF
TRBJ1-2 TRBV7-9 - many TGTGCCAGCAGCTTAGAGACAGGAGGTAGTGGCTACACCTTC CASSLETGGSGYTF
TRBJ2-1 TRBV7-9 - - TGTGCCAGCAGCAGCCCCGGGACCTATGAGCAGTTCTTC CASSSPGTYEQFF
TRBJ2-3 TRBV13 TRBD2 many TGTGCCAGCAGCTCCCGGACTAGCGGTCCCAAGGGTACGCAGTATTTT CASSSRTSGPKGTQYF
TRBJ1-2 TRBV20-1 - few TGCAGCGACAAAGGGAGCGGCTACACCTTC CSDKGSGYTF
TRBJ2-1 TRBV4-3 TRBD2 - TGCGCCAGCAGCCAAGATAGGACTAGCGGGGGCGGGGGTGAGCAGTTCTTC CASSQDRTSGGGGEQFF
TRBJ1-1 TRBV6-5 - many TGTGCCAGCAGTTACTCGCTTGAAACTGAAGCTTTCTTT CASSYSLETEAFF
TRBJ2-7 TRBV12-3/TRBV12-4 - few TGTGCCAGCAGTTTATGGGACCGAGCCTACGAGCAGTACTTC CASSLWDRAYEQYF
TRBJ2-6 TRBV11-2 - - TGTGCCAGCAGCGTTAGGAGCTCTGGGGCCAACGTCCTGACTTTC CASSVRSSGANVLTF
TRBJ2-7 TRBV5-1 - - TGCGCCAGCAGTTTGGGGTTTGGGGCAGGAGATAGGGGATACGAGCAGTACTTC CASSLGFGAGDRGYEQYF
TRBJ2-5 TRBV5-1 TRBD1 - TGCGCCAGCAGCTTAGGGACAGGGGTTATTGAGACCCAGTACTTC CASSLGTGVIETQYF
TRBJ2-7 TRBV19 - - TGTGCCAGTAGTATAGGTCTTACCGGGACGGGCTACGAGCAGTACTTC CASSIGLTGTGYEQYF
TRBJ2-7 TRBV7-8 TRBD1 many TGTGCCAGCAGCCCCATTGACAGGGGCAAGCAGTACTTC CASSPIDRGKQYF
TRBJ2-5 TRBV28 - many TGTGCCAGCAGATCTACAGGGTCCGGCATCCAAGAGACCCAGTACTTC CASRSTGSGIQETQYF
TRBJ2-7 TRBV28 TRBD2 many TGTGCCAGCAGTGTCTACGGGGGGGCCAACTACGAGCAGTACTTC CASSVYGGANYEQYF
TRBJ2-5 TRBV30 TRBD2 many TGTGCCTGGAGTAGACTAGCGGGGGGGGTAGAGACCCAGTACTTC CAWSRLAGGVETQYF
TRBJ2-7 TRBV7-9 - many TGTGCCACCGGTAGCGGGACAGACGTCTACGAGCAGTACTTC CATGSGTDVYEQYF
TRBJ2-3 TRBV6-1 TRBD2 - TGTGCCGGGGGGGGACTAGCGGGACCCACAGATACGCAGTATTTT CAGGGLAGPTDTQYF
TRBJ2-5 TRBV9 - many TGTGCCAGCAGCGTAGGACGGGCAAACCAAGAGACCCAGTACTTC CASSVGRANQETQYF
TRBJ1-5 TRBV4-1 - - TGCGCCAGCAGCCAAGGTATGGGGTCAGGGAACGGCCAGCCCCAGCATTTT CASSQGMGSGNGQPQHF
TRBJ2-1 TRBV20-1 TRBD2 many TGCAGTGCTAGAAGGACTAGCGGGGGGGCATACAATGAGCAGTTCTTC CSARRTSGGAYNEQFF